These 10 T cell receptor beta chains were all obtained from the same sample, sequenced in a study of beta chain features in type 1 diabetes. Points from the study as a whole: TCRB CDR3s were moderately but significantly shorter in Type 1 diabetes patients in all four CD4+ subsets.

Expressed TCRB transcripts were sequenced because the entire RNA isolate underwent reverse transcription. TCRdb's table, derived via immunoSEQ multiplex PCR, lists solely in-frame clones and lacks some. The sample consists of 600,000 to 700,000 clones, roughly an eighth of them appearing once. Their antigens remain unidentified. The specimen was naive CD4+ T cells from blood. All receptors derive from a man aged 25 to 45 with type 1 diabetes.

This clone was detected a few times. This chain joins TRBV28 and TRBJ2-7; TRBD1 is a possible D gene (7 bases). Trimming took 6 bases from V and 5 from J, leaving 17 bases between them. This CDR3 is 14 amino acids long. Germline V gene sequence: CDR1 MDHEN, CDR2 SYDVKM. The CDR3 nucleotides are TGTGCCAGCAGCATCGGAGGGGGCCTGAACGAGCAGTACTTC. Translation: CASSIGGGLNEQYF.

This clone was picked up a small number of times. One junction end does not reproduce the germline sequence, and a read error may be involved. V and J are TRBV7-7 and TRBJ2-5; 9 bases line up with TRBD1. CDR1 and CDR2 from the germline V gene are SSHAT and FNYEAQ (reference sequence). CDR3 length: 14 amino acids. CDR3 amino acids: CASSLDRGQETQYF. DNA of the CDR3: TGTGCTAGCAGCTTGGACAGGGGACAAGAGACCCAGTACTTC.

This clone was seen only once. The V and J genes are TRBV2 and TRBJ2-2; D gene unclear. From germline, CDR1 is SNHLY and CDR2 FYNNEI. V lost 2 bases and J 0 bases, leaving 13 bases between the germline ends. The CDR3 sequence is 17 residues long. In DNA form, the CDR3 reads TGTGCCAGCAGTGAAAGAAGGGTCACGACGAACACCGGGGAGCTGTTTTTT. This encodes CASSERRVTTNTGELFF. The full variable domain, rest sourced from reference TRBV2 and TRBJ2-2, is EPEVTQTPSHQVTQMGQEVILRCVPISNHLYFYWYRQILGQKVEFLVSFYNNEISEKSEIFDDQFSVERPDGSNFTLKIRSTKLEDSAMYFCASSERRVTTNTGELFFGEGSRLTVL.

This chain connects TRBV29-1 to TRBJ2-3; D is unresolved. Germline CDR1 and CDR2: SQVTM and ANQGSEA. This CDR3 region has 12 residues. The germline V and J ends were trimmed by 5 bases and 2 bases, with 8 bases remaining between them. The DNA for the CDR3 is TGCAGCGTTTTCCCCCCCACAGATACGCAGTATTTT. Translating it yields CSVFPPTDTQYF.

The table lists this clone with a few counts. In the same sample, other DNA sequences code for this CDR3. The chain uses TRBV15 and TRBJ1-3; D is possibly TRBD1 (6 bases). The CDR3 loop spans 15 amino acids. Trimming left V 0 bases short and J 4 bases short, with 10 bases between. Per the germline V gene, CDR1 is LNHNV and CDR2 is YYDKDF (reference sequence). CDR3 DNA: TGTGCCACCAGCAGAGATCAAGGGACAGGAAACACCATATATTTT. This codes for CATSRDQGTGNTIYF.

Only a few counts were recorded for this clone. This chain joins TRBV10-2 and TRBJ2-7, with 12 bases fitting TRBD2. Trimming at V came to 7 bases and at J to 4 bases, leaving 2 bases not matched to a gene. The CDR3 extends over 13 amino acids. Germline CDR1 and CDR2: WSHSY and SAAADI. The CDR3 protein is CASTGLAGYEQYF. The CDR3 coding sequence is TGCGCCAGCACTGGACTAGCGGGGTACGAGCAGTACTTC.

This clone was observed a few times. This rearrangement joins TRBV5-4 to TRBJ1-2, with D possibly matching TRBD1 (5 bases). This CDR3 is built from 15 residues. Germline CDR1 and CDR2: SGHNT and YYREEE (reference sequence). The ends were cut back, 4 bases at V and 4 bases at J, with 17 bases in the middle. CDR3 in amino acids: CASSRVAGLSYGYTF. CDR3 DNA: TGTGCCAGCAGCCGAGTGGCGGGACTAAGCTATGGCTACACCTTC.

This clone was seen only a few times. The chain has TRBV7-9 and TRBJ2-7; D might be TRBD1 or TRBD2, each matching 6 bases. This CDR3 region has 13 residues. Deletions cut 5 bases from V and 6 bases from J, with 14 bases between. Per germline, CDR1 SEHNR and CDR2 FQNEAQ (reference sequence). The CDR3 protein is CASSQTGASEQYF. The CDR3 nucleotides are TGTGCCAGCAGCCAAACGGGGGCATCCGAGCAGTACTTC.

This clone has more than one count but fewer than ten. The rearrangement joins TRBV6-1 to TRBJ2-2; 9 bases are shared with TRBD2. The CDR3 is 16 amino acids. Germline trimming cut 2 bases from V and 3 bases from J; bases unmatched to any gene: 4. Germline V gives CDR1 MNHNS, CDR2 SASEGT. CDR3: CASSEQLAGHTGELFF. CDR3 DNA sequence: TGTGCCAGCAGTGAACAGCTAGCGGGGCACACCGGGGAGCTGTTTTTT.

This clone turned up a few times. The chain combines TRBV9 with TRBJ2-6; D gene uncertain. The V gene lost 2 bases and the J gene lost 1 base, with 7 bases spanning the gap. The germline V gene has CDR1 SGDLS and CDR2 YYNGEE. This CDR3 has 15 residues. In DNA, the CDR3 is TGTGCCAGCAGCGTCGTTAATTCTGGGGCCAACGTCCTGACTTTC. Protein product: CASSVVNSGANVLTF. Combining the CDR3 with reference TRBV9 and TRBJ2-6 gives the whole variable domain DSGVTQTPKHLITATGQRVTLRCSPRSGDLSVYWYQQSLDQGLQFLIQYYNGEERAKGNILERFSAQQFPDLHSELNLSSLELGDSALYFCASSVVNSGANVLTFGAGSRLTVL.